This T cell receptor (beta chain) was sequenced during a study of radiotherapy plus CTLA-4 blockade in lung cancer. Remarks on this clone: Its target is not known.

Germline lookup yields CDR1 SNHLY and CDR2 FYNNEI. CDR3 length: 17 amino acids. After removal of 10 bases from V and 4 bases from J, the junction contained 18 bases not matched to a gene. Study-level findings and limits: TCR clones of tumor origin grew in blood after radiotherapy plus ipilimumab. Reportedly, early blood T cell clone dynamics best predicted response, with interferon-beta.

Sequenced by immunoSEQ multiplex PCR; TCRdb stores in-frame clones only, minus some. The data contain tens of thousands of clones, approximately 80% of them singletons. The V call is TRBV2, the J call TRBJ1-4, with 7 bases that match TRBD1. Sequencing was performed on peripheral blood, taken from a patient treated with radiotherapy plus ipilimumab. The receptor was derived from a human donor with non-small cell lung cancer who had stable disease on radiotherapy plus ipilimumab. The CDR3 DNA reads TGTGCCACCCGTGGAGGGGGCGCCGGGGCGTTTAATGAAAAACTGTTTTTT. Protein sequence: CATRGGGAGAFNEKLFF.